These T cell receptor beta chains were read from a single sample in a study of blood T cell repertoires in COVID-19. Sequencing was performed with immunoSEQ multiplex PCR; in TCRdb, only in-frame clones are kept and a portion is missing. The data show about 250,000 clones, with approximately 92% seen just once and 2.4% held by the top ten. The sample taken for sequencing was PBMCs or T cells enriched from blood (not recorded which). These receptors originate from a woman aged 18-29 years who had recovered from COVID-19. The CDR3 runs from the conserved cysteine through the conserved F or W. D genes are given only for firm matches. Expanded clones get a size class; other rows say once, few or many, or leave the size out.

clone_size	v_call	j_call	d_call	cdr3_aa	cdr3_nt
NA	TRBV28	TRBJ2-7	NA	CASSWGGRYSYEQYF	TGTGCCAGCAGTTGGGGGGGCCGGTACTCTTACGAGCAGTACTTC
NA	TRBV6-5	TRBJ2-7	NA	CASSYYGTYEQYF	TGTGCCAGCAGTTACTATGGCACCTACGAGCAGTACTTC
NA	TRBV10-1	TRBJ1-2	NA	CASSHRADYGYTF	TGCGCCAGCAGTCACAGGGCCGACTATGGCTACACCTTC
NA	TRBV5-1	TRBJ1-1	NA	CASSLTGENTEAFF	TGCGCCAGCAGCTTGACGGGGGAAAACACTGAAGCTTTCTTT
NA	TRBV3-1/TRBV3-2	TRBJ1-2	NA	CASSSRGSGPLGGYTF	TGTGCCAGCAGCTCCCGAGGTTCGGGTCCCCTGGGTGGCTACACCTTC
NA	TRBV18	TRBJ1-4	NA	CASSGYRKNEKLFF	TGTGCCAGCTCAGGGTACAGAAAGAATGAAAAACTGTTTTTT
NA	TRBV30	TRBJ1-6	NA	CAWSVSGNSPLHF	TGTGCCTGGAGTGTGTCAGGGAATTCACCCCTCCACTTT
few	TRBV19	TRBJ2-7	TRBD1	CASSIDGQGDYEQYF	TGTGCCAGTAGTATAGACGGACAGGGGGACTACGAGCAGTACTTC
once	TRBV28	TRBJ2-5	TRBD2	CASSLGGVRETQYF	TGTGCCAGCAGTCTTGGGGGGGTCAGGGAGACCCAGTACTTC
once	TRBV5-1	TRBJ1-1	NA	CASSFDDRITTEAFF	TGCGCCAGCAGCTTCGATGACAGGATAACCACTGAAGCTTTCTTT
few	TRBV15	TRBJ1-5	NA	CATSRMGGGWSNQPQHF	TGTGCCACCAGCAGGATGGGGGGGGGCTGGAGCAATCAGCCCCAGCATTTT
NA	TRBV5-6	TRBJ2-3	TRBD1	CASSRRTGTKDTQYF	TGTGCCAGCAGCCGACGGACAGGGACGAAAGATACGCAGTATTTT
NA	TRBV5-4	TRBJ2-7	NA	CASSLDRDAYEQYF	TGTGCCAGCAGCTTGGATCGGGATGCCTACGAGCAGTACTTC
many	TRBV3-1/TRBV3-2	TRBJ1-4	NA	CASSQIRGGQSLGKLFF	TGTGCCAGCAGCCAAATCCGGGGAGGTCAATCTTTAGGAAAACTGTTTTTT
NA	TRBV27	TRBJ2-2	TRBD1	CASSPDRAGGELFF	TGTGCCAGCAGTCCCGACAGGGCGGGCGGGGAGCTGTTTTTT
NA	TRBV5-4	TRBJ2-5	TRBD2	CASSFLSGEDQETQYF	TGTGCCAGCAGCTTCTTGAGCGGGGAGGACCAAGAGACCCAGTACTTC
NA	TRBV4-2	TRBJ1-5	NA	CASSQEWGGGNQPQHF	TGTGCCAGCAGCCAAGAATGGGGAGGGGGCAATCAGCCCCAGCATTTT
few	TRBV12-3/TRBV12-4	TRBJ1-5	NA	CASSGPGNQPQHF	TGTGCCAGCAGTGGCCCAGGGAATCAGCCCCAGCATTTT
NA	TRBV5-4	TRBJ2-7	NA	CASSADGLNYEQYF	TGTGCCAGCAGCGCGGATGGACTTAACTACGAGCAGTACTTC
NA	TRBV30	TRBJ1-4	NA	CAWTGVTTNEKLFF	TGTGCCTGGACAGGCGTTACAACTAATGAAAAACTGTTTTTT
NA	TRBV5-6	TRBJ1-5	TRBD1	CASSLGGVGQPQHF	TGTGCCAGCAGCCTAGGGGGCGTGGGGCAGCCCCAGCATTTT
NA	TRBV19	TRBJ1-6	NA	CATQGQGRGSPLHF	TGTGCCACCCAAGGCCAGGGGAGGGGTTCACCCCTCCACTTT
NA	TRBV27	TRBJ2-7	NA	CASSLLGSNSYEQYF	TGTGCCAGCAGTTTGCTTGGTAGTAACTCCTACGAGCAGTACTTC
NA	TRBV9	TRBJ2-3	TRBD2	CASSVGASGGYTDTQYF	TGTGCCAGCAGCGTAGGAGCTAGCGGGGGGTATACAGATACGCAGTATTTT
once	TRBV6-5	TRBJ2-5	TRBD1	CASRPRGTGKETQYF	TGTGCCAGCAGACCCCGCGGGACAGGGAAAGAGACCCAGTACTTC
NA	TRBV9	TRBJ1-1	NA	CASSVASSRREDTEAFF	TGTGCCAGCAGCGTAGCATCGAGTAGGAGGGAGGACACTGAAGCTTTCTTT
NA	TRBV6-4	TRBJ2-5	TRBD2	CASPGGGGPQETQYF	TGTGCCAGCCCTGGGGGCGGGGGGCCTCAAGAGACCCAGTACTTC
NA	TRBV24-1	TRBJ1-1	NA	CATSDLFGEAFF	TGTGCCACCAGTGATTTGTTCGGTGAGGCTTTCTTT
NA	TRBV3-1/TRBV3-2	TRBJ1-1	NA	CASSPKHGNTEAFF	TGTGCCAGCAGCCCCAAACATGGGAACACTGAAGCTTTCTTT
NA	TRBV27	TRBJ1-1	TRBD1	CASSHYQSGGPFMNTEAFF	TGTGCCAGCAGCCATTATCAGTCAGGGGGACCGTTTATGAACACTGAAGCTTTCTTT
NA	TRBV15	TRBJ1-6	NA	CATSRDQGYNSPLHF	TGTGCCACCAGCAGAGATCAGGGTTATAATTCACCCCTCCACTTT
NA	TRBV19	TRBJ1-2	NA	CASSIYRGNYGYTF	TGTGCCAGTAGTATATATCGGGGGAACTATGGCTACACCTTC
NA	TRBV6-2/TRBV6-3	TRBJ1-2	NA	CASSYLDTSYTF	TGTGCCAGCAGTTACCTTGACACCTCGTACACCTTC
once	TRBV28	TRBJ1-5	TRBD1	CASTRPGTGTYSNQPQHF	TGTGCCAGCACCCGCCCCGGGACAGGAACTTATAGCAATCAGCCCCAGCATTTT
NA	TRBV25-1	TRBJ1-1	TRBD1	CASSDSRTGVTEAFF	TGTGCCAGCAGTGATTCGAGGACAGGGGTCACTGAAGCTTTCTTT
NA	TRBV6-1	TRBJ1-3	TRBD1	CASSDQTGGTGNTIYF	TGTGCCAGCAGTGATCAGACAGGGGGTACTGGAAACACCATATATTTT
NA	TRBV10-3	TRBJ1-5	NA	CAISEESGTNSNQPQHF	TGTGCCATCAGTGAGGAAAGCGGGACAAATAGCAATCAGCCCCAGCATTTT
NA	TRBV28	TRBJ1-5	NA	CASSTQEGSNQPQHF	TGTGCCAGCAGCACCCAGGAGGGGTCCAATCAGCCCCAGCATTTT
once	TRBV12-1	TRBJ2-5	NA	CASSFGDRAKVKTQYF	TGTGCCAGCAGCTTTGGGGACAGGGCGAAGGTGAAGACCCAGTACTTC
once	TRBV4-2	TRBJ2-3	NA	CASSQVETTSTDTQYF	TGTGCCAGCAGCCAAGTCGAGACAACTAGCACAGATACGCAGTATTTT
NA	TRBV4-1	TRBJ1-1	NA	CASSQEHIQGRNTEAFF	TGCGCCAGCAGCCAAGAGCACATACAGGGCCGAAACACTGAAGCTTTCTTT
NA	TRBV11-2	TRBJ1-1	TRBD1	CASRVTGADTEAFF	TGTGCCAGCAGGGTGACAGGGGCGGACACTGAAGCTTTCTTT
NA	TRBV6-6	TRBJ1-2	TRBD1	CASRSPGQGADYGYTF	TGTGCCAGCAGATCTCCTGGACAGGGGGCGGACTATGGCTACACCTTC
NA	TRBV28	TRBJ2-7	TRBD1	CASTETGGFYEQYF	TGTGCCAGCACCGAAACAGGGGGTTTCTACGAGCAGTACTTC
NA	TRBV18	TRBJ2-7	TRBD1	CASSPTGGAYEQYF	TGTGCCAGCTCACCGACAGGGGGAGCCTACGAGCAGTACTTC
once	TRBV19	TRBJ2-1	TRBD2	CASTPGLAGGRLYNEQFF	TGTGCCAGTACCCCGGGACTAGCGGGGGGGAGACTATACAATGAGCAGTTCTTC
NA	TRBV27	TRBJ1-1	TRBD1	CASSLKGGYTEAFF	TGTGCCAGCAGTCTAAAAGGGGGCTACACTGAAGCTTTCTTT
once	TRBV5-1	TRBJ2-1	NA	CASSHQGGAYNEQFF	TGCGCCAGCAGCCACCAAGGGGGGGCCTACAATGAGCAGTTCTTC
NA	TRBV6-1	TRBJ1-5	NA	CASSEMVRGQPQHF	TGTGCCAGCAGTGAAATGGTCAGGGGTCAGCCCCAGCATTTT
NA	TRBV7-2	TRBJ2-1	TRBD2	CASSFSSGGADEQFF	TGTGCCAGCAGCTTCAGCAGCGGGGGGGCCGATGAGCAGTTCTTC
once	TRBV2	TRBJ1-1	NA	CASMIEVTEAFF	TGTGCCAGCATGATAGAGGTCACTGAAGCTTTCTTT
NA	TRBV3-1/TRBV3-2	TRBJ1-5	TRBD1	CASSLTGQGHQPQHF	TGTGCCAGCAGCCTCACAGGACAGGGTCATCAGCCCCAGCATTTT
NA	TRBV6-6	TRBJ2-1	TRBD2	CASSPQGLSSYNEQFF	TGTGCCAGCAGCCCTCAGGGACTAAGCTCCTACAATGAGCAGTTCTTC
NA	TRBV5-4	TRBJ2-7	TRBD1	CASSRTTGESYEQYF	TGTGCCAGCAGCCGAACGACAGGGGAGTCCTACGAGCAGTACTTC
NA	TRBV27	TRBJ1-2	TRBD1	CASSPLQGAEGYTF	TGTGCCAGCAGTCCACTACAGGGGGCGGAGGGCTACACCTTC
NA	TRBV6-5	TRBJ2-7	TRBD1	CASSIQGAYEQYF	TGTGCCAGCAGTATACAGGGGGCCTACGAGCAGTACTTC
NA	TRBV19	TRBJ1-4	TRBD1	CASSIRDRPNEKLFF	TGTGCCAGTAGTATCCGGGACAGACCTAATGAAAAACTGTTTTTT
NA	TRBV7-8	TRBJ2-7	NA	CASSLGQITQQYF	TGTGCCAGCAGCTTAGGACAGATTACGCAGCAGTACTTC
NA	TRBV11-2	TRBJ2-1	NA	CASSLEGPGGRNEQFF	TGTGCCAGCAGCTTAGAAGGACCGGGGGGCAGGAATGAGCAGTTCTTC